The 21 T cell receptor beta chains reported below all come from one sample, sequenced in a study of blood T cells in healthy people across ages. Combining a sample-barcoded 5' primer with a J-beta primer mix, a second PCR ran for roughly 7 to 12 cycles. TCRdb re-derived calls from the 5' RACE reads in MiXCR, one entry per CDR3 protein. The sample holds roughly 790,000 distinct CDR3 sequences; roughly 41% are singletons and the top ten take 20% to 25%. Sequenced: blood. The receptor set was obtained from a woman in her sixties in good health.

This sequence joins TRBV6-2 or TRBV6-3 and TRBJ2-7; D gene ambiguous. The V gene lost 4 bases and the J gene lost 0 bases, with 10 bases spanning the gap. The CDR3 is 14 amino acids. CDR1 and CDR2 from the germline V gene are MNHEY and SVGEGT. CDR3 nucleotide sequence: TGTGCCAGCAGTTCCAGCGCCTTCTCCTACGAGCAGTACTTC. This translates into CASSSSAFSYEQYF.

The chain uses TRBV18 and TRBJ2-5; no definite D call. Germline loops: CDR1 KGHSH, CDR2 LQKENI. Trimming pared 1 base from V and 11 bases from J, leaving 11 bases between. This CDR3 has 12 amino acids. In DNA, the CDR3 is TGTGCCAGCTCACCACAGCCACCTGAGCAGTACTTC. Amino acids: CASSPQPPEQYF.

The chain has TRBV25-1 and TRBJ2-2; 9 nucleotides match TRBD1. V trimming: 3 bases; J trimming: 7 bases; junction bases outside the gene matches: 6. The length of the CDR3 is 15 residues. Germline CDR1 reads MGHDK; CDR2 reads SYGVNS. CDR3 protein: CASSDGQGYVGELFF. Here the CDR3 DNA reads TGTGCCAGCAGTGATGGACAGGGGTACGTCGGGGAGCTGTTTTTT.

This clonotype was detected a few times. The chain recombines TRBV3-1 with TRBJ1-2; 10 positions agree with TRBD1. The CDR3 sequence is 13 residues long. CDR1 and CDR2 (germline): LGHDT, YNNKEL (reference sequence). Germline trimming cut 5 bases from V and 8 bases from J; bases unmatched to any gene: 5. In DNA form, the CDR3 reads TGTGCCAGCAGCGCGGGACAGGGGTGGGGCTACACCTTC. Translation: CASSAGQGWGYTF. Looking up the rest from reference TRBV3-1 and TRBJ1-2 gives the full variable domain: DTAVSQTPKYLVTQMGNDKSIKCEQNLGHDTMYWYKQDSKKFLKIMFSYNNKELIINETVPNRFSPKSPDKAHLNLHINSLELGDSAVYFCASSAGQGWGYTFGSGTRLTVV.

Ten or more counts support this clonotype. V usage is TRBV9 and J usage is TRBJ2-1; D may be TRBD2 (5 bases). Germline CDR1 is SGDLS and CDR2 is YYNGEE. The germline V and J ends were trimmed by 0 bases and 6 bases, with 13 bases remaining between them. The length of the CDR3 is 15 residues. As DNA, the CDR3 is TGTGCCAGCAGCGTAGACCCCAACGGGGTCAATGAGCAGTTCTTC. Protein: CASSVDPNGVNEQFF. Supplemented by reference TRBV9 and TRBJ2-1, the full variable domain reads DSGVTQTPKHLITATGQRVTLRCSPRSGDLSVYWYQQSLDQGLQFLIQYYNGEERAKGNILERFSAQQFPDLHSELNLSSLELGDSALYFCASSVDPNGVNEQFFGPGTRLTVL.

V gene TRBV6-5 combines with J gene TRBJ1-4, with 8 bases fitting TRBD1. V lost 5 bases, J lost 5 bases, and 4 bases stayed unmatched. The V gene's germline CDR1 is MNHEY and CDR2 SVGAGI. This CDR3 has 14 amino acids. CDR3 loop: CASSQNRGNEKLFF. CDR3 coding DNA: TGTGCCAGCAGTCAAAACAGGGGGAATGAAAAACTGTTTTTT.

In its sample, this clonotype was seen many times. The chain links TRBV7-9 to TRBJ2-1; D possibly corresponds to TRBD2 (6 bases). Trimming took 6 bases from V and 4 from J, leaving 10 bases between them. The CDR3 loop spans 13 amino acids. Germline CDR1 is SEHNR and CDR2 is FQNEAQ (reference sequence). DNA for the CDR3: TGTGCCAGCAGGGCTAGCGTTTACAATGAGCAGTTCTTC. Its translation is CASRASVYNEQFF.

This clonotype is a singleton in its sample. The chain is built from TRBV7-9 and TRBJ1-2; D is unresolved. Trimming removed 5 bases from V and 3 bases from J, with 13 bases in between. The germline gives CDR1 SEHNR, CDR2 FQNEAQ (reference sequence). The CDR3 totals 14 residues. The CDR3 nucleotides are TGTGCCAGCAGCGTTCAGTCGGGCGACTATGGCTACACCTTC. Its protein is CASSVQSGDYGYTF.

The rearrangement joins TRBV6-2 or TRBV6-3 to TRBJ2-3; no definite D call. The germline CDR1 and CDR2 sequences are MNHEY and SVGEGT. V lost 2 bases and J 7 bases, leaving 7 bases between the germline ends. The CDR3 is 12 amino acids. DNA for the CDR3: TGTGCCAGCAGTTACGTCTTATATACGCAGTATTTT. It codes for CASSYVLYTQYF.

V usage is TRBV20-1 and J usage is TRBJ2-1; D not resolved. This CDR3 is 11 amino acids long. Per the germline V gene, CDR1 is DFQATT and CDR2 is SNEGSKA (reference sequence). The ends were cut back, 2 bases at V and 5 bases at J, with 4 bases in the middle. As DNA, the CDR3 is TGCAGTGCTAGACAGGACAATGAGCAGTTCTTC. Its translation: CSARQDNEQFF.

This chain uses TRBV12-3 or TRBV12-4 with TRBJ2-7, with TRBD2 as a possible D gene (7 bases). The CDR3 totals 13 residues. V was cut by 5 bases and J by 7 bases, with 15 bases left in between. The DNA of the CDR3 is TGTGCCAGCAGTGTGGGGGGAGGGGGTGAGCAGTACTTC. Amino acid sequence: CASSVGGGGEQYF.

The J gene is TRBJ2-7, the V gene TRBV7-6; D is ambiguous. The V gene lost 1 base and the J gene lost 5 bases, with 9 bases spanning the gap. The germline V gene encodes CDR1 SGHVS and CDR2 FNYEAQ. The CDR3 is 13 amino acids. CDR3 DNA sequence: TGTGCCAGCAGCTTAGAGGGTTATGACGAGCAGTACTTC. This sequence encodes CASSLEGYDEQYF. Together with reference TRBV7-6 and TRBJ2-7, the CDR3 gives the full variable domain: GAGVSQSPRYKVTKRGQDVALRCDPISGHVSLYWYRQALGQGPEFLTYFNYEAQQDKSGLPNDRFSAERPEGSISTLTIQRTEQRDSAMYRCASSLEGYDEQYFGPGTRLTVT.

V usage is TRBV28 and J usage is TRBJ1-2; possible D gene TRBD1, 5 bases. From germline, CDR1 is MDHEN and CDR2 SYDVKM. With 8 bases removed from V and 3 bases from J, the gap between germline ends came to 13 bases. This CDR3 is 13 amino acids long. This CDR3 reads CASRQGGYYGYTF. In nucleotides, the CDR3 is TGTGCCAGCCGCCAGGGCGGCTACTATGGCTACACCTTC.

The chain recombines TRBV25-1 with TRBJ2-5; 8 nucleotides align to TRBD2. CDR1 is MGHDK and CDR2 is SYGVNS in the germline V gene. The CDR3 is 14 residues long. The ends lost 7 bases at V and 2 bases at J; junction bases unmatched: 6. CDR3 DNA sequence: TGTGCCAGCACCCCACGGGGGGGACAAGAGACCCAGTACTTC. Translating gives CASTPRGGQETQYF.

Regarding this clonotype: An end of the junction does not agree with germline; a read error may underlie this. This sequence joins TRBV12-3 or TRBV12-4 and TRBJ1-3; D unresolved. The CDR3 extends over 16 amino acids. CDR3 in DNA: TGTGCCAGCAGTTTAGACCTAATCCCCTCTGGAAACGCCATATATTTT. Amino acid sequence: CASSLDLIPSGNAIYF.

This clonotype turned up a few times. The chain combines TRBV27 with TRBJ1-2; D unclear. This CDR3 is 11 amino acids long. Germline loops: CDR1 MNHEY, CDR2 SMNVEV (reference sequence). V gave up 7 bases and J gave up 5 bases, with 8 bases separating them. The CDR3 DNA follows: TGTGCCAGCAAGAACGGTTATGGCTACACCTTC. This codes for CASKNGYGYTF.

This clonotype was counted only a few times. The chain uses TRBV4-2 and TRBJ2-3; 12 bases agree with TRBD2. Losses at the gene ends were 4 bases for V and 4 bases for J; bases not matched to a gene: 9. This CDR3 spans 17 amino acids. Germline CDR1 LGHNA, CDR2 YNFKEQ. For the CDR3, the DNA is TGTGCCAGCAGCCCACTGACTAGCGGGAGAGGCGCAGATACGCAGTATTTT. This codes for CASSPLTSGRGADTQYF.

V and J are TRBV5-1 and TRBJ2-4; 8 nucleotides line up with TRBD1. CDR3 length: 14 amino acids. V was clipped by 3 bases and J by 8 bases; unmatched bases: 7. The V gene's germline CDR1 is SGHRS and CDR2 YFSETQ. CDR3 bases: TGCGCCAGCAGCTCTCCTGGACAGGGTGACATTCAGTACTTC. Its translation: CASSSPGQGDIQYF. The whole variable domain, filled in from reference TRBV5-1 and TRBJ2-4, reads KAGVTQTPRYLIKTRGQQVTLSCSPISGHRSVSWYQQTPGQGLQFLFEYFSETQRNKGNFPGRFSGRQFSNSRSEMNVSTLELGDSALYLCASSSPGQGDIQYFGAGTRLSVL.

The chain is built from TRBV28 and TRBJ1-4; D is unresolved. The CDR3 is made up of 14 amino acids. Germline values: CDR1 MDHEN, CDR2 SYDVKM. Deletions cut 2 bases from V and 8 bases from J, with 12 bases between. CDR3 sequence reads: CASSLIQTDEKLFF. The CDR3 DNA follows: TGTGCCAGCAGTTTAATCCAGACCGACGAAAAACTGTTTTTT.

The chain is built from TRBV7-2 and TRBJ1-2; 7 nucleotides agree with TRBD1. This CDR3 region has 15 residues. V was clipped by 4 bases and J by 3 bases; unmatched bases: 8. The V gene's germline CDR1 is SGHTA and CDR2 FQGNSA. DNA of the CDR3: TGTGCCAGCAGCTGCACGACAGGGTCGGACTATGGCTACACCTTC. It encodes CASSCTTGSDYGYTF.

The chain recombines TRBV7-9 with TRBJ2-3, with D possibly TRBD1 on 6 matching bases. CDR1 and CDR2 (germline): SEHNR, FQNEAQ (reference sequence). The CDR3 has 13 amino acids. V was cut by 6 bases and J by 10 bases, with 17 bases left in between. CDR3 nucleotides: TGTGCCAGCAGACCGCCAGGGGAAGGTCCGCAGTATTTT. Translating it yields CASRPPGEGPQYF.